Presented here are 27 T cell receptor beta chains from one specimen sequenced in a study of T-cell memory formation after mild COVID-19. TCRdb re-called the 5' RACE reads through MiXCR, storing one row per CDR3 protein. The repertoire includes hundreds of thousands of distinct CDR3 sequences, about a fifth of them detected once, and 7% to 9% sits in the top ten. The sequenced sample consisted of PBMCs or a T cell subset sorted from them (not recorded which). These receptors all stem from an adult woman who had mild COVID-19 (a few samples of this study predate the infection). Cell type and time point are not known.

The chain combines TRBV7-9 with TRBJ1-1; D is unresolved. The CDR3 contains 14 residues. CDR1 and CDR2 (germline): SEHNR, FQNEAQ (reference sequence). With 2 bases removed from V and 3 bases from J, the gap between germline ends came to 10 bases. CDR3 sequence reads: CASSLIGGHTEAFF. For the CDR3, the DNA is TGTGCCAGCAGCTTAATTGGAGGGCACACTGAAGCTTTCTTT.

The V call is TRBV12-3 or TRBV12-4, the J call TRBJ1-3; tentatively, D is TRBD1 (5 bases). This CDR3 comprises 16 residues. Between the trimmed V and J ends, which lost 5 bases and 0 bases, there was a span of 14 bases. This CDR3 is CASSPSGRRSGNTIYF. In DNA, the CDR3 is TGTGCCAGCAGTCCTTCGGGACGACGCTCTGGAAACACCATATATTTT.

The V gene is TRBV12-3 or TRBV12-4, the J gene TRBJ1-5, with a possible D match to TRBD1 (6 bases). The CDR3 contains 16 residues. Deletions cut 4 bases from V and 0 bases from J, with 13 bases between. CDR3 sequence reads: CASSWLTGYSNQPQHF. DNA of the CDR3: TGTGCCAGCAGTTGGTTGACAGGATATAGCAATCAGCCCCAGCATTTT.

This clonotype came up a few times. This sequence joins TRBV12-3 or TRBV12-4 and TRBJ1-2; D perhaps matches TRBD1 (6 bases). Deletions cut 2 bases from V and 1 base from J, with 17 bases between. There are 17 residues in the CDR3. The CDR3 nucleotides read TGTGCCAGCAGTTTATTAGGAGGGGGGGCCCTTAACTATGGCTACACCTTC. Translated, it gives CASSLLGGGALNYGYTF.

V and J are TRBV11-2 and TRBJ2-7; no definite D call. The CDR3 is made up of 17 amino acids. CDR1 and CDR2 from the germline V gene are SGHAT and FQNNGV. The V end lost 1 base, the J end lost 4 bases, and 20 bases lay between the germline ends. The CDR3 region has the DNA TGTGCCAGCAGCTTAGGTGGTCCAGCCGCTACGTTATACGAGCAGTACTTC. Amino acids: CASSLGGPAATLYEQYF.

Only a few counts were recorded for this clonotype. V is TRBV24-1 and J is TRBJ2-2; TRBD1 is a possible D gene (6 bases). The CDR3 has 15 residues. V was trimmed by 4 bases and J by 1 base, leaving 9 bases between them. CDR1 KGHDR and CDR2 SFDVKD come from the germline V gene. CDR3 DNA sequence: TGTGCCACCAGTGACCCGGGACAGAACACCGGGGAGCTGTTTTTT. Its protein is CATSDPGQNTGELFF.

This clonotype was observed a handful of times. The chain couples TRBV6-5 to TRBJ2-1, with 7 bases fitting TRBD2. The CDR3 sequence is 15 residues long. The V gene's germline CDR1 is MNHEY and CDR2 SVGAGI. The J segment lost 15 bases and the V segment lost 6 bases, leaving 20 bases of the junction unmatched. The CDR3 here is CASSLIGGEDRRRFF. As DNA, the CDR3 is TGTGCCAGCAGCCTAATTGGGGGGGAGGACCGACGGCGGTTCTTC.

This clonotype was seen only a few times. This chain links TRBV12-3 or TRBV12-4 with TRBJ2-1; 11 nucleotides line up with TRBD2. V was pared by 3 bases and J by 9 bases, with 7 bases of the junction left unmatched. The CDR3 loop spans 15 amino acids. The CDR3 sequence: CASSFSGTSGTEQFF. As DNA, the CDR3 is TGTGCCAGCAGTTTTTCCGGGACTAGCGGAACTGAGCAGTTCTTC.

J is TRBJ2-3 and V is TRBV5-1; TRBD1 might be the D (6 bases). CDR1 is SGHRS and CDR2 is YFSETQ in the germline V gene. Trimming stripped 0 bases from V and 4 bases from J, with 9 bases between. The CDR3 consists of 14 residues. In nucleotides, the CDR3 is TGCGCCAGCAGCTTGGTGTGGGGGCCAGATACGCAGTATTTT. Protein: CASSLVWGPDTQYF.

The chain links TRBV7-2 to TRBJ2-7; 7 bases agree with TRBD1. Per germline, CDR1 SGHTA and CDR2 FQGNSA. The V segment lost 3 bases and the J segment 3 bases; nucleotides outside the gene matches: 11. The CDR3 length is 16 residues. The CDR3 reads CASSFNRGRLVYEQYF. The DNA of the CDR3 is TGTGCCAGCAGCTTTAACAGGGGACGCCTCGTCTACGAGCAGTACTTC.

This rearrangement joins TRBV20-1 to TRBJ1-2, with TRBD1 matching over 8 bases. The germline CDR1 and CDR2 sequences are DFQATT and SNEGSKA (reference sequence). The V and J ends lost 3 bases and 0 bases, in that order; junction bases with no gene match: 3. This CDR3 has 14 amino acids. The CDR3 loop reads CSASDRGSNYGYTF. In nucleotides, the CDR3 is TGCAGTGCTAGTGACAGGGGCTCTAACTATGGCTACACCTTC.

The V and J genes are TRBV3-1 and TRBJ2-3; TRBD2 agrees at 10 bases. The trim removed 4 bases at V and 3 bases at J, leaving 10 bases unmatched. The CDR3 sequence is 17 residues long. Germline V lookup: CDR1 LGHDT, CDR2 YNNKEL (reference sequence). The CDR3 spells CASSLSRASGGTDTQYF. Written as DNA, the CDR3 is TGTGCCAGCAGCCTCAGTAGGGCTAGCGGGGGAACAGATACGCAGTATTTT.

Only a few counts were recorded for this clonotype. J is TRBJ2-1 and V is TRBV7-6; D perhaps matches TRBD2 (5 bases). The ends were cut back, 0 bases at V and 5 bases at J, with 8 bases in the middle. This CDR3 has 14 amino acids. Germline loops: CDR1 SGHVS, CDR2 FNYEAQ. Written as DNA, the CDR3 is TGTGCCAGCAGCTTAGCTAGCGAGGACAATGAGCAGTTCTTC. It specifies CASSLASEDNEQFF. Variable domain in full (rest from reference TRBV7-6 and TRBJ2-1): GAGVSQSPRYKVTKRGQDVALRCDPISGHVSLYWYRQALGQGPEFLTYFNYEAQQDKSGLPNDRFSAERPEGSISTLTIQRTEQRDSAMYRCASSLASEDNEQFFGPGTRLTVL.

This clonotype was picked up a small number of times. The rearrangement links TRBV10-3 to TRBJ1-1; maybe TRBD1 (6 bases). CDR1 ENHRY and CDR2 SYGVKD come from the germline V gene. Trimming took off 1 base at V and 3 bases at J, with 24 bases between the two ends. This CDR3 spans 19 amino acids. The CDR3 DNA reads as TGTGCCATCAGTGAGTTTAGGACAGATCGAGTAGTGGTGTACACTGAAGCTTTCTTT. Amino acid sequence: CAISEFRTDRVVVYTEAFF.

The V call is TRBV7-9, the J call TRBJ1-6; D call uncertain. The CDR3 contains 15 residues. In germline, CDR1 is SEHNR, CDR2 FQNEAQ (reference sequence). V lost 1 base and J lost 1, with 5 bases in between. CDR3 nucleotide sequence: TGTGCCAGCAGCTTAGGGAAATCCTATAATTCACCCCTCCACTTT. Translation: CASSLGKSYNSPLHF.

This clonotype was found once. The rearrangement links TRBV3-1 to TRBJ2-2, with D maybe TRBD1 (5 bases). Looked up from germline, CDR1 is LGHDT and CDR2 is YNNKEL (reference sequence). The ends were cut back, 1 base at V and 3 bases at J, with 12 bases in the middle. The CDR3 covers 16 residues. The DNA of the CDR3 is TGTGCCAGCAGCCAAGTTACAGGAATGGACACCGGGGAGCTGTTTTTT. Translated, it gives CASSQVTGMDTGELFF.

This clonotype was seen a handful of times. CDR3 region: CASAPGGNEQFF. As DNA, the CDR3 is TGTGCTAGTGCTCCCGGGGGCAATGAGCAGTTCTTC. The chain couples TRBV12-5 to TRBJ2-1; D may be TRBD2 (6 bases). Trimming took off 7 bases at V and 6 bases at J, with 10 bases between the two ends. The CDR3 has 12 amino acids. From germline, CDR1 is LGHNT and CDR2 FRNRAP.

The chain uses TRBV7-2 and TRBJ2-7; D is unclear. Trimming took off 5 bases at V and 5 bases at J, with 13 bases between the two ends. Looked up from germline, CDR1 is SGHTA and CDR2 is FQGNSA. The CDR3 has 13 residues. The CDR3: CASSLGPPDEQYF. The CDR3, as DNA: TGTGCCAGCAGCCTCGGGCCCCCGGACGAGCAGTACTTC.

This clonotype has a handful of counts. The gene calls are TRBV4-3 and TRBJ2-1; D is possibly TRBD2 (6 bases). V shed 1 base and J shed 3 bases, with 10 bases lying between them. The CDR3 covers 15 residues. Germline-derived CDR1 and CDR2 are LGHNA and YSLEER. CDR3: CASSQGRLGYNEQFF. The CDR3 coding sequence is TGCGCCAGCAGCCAAGGCCGACTAGGCTACAATGAGCAGTTCTTC.

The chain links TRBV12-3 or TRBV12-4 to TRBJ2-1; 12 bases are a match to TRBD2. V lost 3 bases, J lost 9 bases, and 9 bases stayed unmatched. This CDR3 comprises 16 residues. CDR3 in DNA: TGTGCCAGCAGTTTCCTGCTAGCGGGGGGGTTGAGTGAGCAGTTCTTC. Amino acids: CASSFLLAGGLSEQFF.

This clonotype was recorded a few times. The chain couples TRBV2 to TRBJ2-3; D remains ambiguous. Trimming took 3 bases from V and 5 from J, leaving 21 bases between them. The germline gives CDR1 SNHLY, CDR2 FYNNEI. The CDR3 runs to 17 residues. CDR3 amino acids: CASSEKVWGLGLDTQYF. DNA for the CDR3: TGTGCCAGCAGTGAGAAAGTTTGGGGTCTGGGCCTAGATACGCAGTATTTT. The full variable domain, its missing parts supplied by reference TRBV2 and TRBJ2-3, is EPEVTQTPSHQVTQMGQEVILRCVPISNHLYFYWYRQILGQKVEFLVSFYNNEISEKSEIFDDQFSVERPDGSNFTLKIRSTKLEDSAMYFCASSEKVWGLGLDTQYFGPGTRLTVL.

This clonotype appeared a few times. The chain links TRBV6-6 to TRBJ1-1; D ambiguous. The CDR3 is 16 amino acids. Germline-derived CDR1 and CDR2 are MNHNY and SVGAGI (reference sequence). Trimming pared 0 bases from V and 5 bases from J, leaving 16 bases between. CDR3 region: CASSYSAGSTRTEAFF. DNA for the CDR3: TGTGCCAGCAGTTACTCGGCGGGATCAACGCGAACTGAAGCTTTCTTT.

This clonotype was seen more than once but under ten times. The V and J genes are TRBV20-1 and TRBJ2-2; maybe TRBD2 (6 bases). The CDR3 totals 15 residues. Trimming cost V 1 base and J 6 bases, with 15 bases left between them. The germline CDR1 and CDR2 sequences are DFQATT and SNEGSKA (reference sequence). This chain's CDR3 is CSARGGDPYSGELFF. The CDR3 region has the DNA TGCAGTGCTAGAGGGGGGGACCCCTACTCCGGGGAGCTGTTTTTT.

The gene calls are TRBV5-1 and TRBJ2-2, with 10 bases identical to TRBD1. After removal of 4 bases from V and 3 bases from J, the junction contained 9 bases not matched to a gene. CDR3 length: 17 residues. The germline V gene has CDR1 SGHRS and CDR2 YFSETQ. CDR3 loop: CASSEGTGVLDTGELFF. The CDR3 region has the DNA TGCGCCAGCAGCGAGGGGACAGGGGTCTTGGACACCGGGGAGCTGTTTTTT.

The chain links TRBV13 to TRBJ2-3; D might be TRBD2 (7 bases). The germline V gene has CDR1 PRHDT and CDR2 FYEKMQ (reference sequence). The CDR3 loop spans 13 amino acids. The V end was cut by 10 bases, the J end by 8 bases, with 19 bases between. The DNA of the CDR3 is TGTGCCACCGATCGAGGGGAGGGGGGTACGCAGTATTTT. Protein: CATDRGEGGTQYF.

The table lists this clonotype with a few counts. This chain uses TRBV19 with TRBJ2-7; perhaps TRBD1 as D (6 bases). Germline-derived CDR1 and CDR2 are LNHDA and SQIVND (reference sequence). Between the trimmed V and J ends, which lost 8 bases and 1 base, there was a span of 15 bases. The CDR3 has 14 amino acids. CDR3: CASRVGRGSYEQYF. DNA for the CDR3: TGTGCCAGTCGGGTAGGCAGGGGATCCTACGAGCAGTACTTC. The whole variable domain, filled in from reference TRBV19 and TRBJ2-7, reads DGGITQSPKYLFRKEGQNVTLSCEQNLNHDAMYWYRQDPGQGLRLIYYSQIVNDFQKGDIAEGYSVSREKKESFPLTVTSAQKNPTAFYLCASRVGRGSYEQYFGPGTRLTVT.

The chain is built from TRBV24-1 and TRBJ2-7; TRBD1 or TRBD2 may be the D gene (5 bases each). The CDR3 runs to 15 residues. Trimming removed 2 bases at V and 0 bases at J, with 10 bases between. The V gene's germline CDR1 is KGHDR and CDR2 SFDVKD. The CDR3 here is CATSDSRGLSYEQYF. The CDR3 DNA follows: TGTGCCACCAGTGATTCCCGGGGCCTCTCCTACGAGCAGTACTTC.